Each of the 26 T cell receptor beta chains below was sequenced from the same sample in a study. One entry per CDR3 protein, called by TCRdb with MiXCR from the 5' RACE reads. The sample includes around 10,000 distinct CDR3 sequences, roughly 17% seen only once; the top ten take 3.5% to 4%. Tregs were sorted as CD4+CD25+CD127-/low cells. The sequencing sample was made of Tregs sorted from a lymph node. These receptors all stem from a female donor with breast cancer.

This clonotype turned up a few times. The V gene is TRBV5-6, the J gene TRBJ2-6; 8 bases match TRBD1. Germline loops: CDR1 SGHDT, CDR2 YYEEEE. This CDR3 is 18 amino acids long. After removal of 4 bases from V and 4 bases from J, the junction contained 13 bases not matched to a gene. This chain's CDR3 is CASSVSGQGLTGANVLTF. CDR3 in DNA: TGTGCCAGCAGCGTATCCGGACAGGGATTAACCGGGGCCAACGTCCTGACTTTC.

Relative to its sample, this clonotype is medium-sized. The V gene is TRBV4-2, the J gene TRBJ2-1; 9 bases map to TRBD2. V shed 1 base, J shed 5 bases, and the junction held 9 bases outside the gene matches. Germline V lookup: CDR1 LGHNA, CDR2 YNFKEQ. The CDR3 covers 17 residues. Here the CDR3 reads CASSQGAGLAPDNEQFF. The CDR3 DNA is TGTGCCAGCAGCCAAGGGGCCGGACTAGCGCCTGACAATGAGCAGTTCTTC.

Of note for this clonotype: This may arise from a read error, as a much more abundant clone is one base away. The chain uses TRBV2 and TRBJ2-1; D not certain. CDR1 SNHLY and CDR2 FYNNEI come from the germline V gene. V lost 7 bases and J 4 bases, leaving 14 bases between the germline ends. This CDR3 is built from 14 residues. The CDR3: CASIGDRAYNEQFF. The CDR3, as DNA: TGTGCCAGCATTGGAGACCGAGCTTACAATGAGCAGTTCTTC.

This clonotype counts as medium-sized. The V and J genes are TRBV7-9 and TRBJ2-1; D remains unclear. Trimming left V 1 base short and J 9 bases short, with 7 bases between. CDR3 length: 12 amino acids. Germline V gives CDR1 SEHNR, CDR2 FQNEAQ (reference sequence). This chain's CDR3 is CASSLVAGEQFF. The CDR3 DNA sequence: TGTGCCAGCAGCTTAGTAGCCGGTGAGCAGTTCTTC.

This clonotype has at least ten counts. The CDR3 DNA sequence: TGCGCCAGCAGCTTGGGTGCGGGAATAGGAGTAAATGAGCAGTTCTTC. Translated: CASSLGAGIGVNEQFF. This chain uses TRBV5-1 with TRBJ2-1; tentatively, D is TRBD2 (6 bases). The CDR3 extends over 16 amino acids. Germline V gene data show CDR1 as SGHRS and CDR2 as YFSETQ. With 0 bases removed from V and 7 bases from J, the gap between germline ends came to 17 bases.

This clonotype appeared many times. J is TRBJ2-1 and V is TRBV5-1; 12 nucleotides match TRBD2. CDR1 and CDR2 (germline): SGHRS, YFSETQ. V shed 4 bases, J shed 4 bases, and the junction held 3 bases outside the gene matches. The CDR3 runs to 15 residues. CDR3: CASSRLAGEYNEQFF. The CDR3 DNA reads as TGCGCCAGCAGCCGACTAGCGGGAGAGTACAATGAGCAGTTCTTC.

By its share, this clonotype is medium-sized. The chain is built from TRBV20-1 and TRBJ1-4, with TRBD1 as a possible D gene (5 bases). V was trimmed by 0 bases and J by 7 bases, leaving 12 bases between them. The CDR3 has 14 residues. Germline CDR1 is DFQATT and CDR2 is SNEGSKA (reference sequence). Written as DNA, the CDR3 is TGCAGTGCTAGAGACCAGGGTTCGGGTGAAAAACTGTTTTTT. Encoded protein: CSARDQGSGEKLFF.

As for this clonotype: A read error may be the cause here, since a much bigger clone is one base away. The CDR3 carries no conserved terminal phenylalanine or tryptophan, so it likely arises from a read error. The chain is built from TRBV20-1 and TRBJ2-7; 11 nucleotides align to TRBD2. V shed 1 base, J shed 7 bases, and the junction held 3 bases outside the gene matches. The CDR3 length is 13 residues. Looked up from germline, CDR1 is DFQATT and CDR2 is SNEGSKA (reference sequence). The CDR3: CSARGLAGLEQYS. For the CDR3, the DNA is TGCAGTGCTAGAGGACTAGCGGGATTGGAGCAGTACTCC.

This clonotype turned up a few times. The chain recombines TRBV10-1 with TRBJ1-6; no reliable D call. Germline V gene lookup returns CDR1 WNHNN and CDR2 SYGVQD (reference sequence). With 0 bases removed from V and 14 bases from J, the gap between germline ends came to 11 bases. The CDR3 consists of 13 residues. CDR3 sequence (DNA): TGCGCCAGCAGTGAGTCCCAAGGACGGACCCTCCACTTT. Translation gives CASSESQGRTLHF.

This clonotype qualifies as medium-sized. The chain recombines TRBV2 with TRBJ2-7; D is unresolved. The V gene lost 7 bases and the J gene lost 0 bases, with 13 bases spanning the gap. Germline V gene sequence: CDR1 SNHLY, CDR2 FYNNEI. There are 14 residues in the CDR3. The CDR3 loop reads CASMTERSSYEQYF. The CDR3 DNA follows: TGTGCCAGCATGACTGAAAGGAGCTCCTACGAGCAGTACTTC.

This clonotype was found once. One end of the junction varies from germline; a read error may be responsible. The V and J genes are TRBV29-1 and TRBJ2-3; no reliable D call. There are 15 residues in the CDR3. The germline CDR1 and CDR2 sequences are SQVTM and ANQGSEA. The CDR3 DNA reads as TGCAGCGTTGCCCCGGAACCTCCACAAGAGGATACGCAGAATTTT. Amino acid sequence: CSVAPEPPQEDTQNF.

Points on this clonotype: Germline is not matched at one junction end, which may reflect a read error. This rearrangement joins TRBV7-2 to TRBJ1-3; 7 nucleotides agree with TRBD1. The V gene's germline CDR1 is SGHTA and CDR2 FQGNSA. The CDR3 has 15 residues. The CDR3 is CASSLGGQTGNTIYF. The CDR3 nucleotides read TGTGCCAGCAGCTTAGGGGGACAGACTGGAAACACCATATACTTT.

Ten or more counts support this clonotype. The rearrangement uses TRBV6-5 and TRBJ1-2, with D hard to call. The CDR3 is made up of 13 amino acids. Looked up from germline, CDR1 is MNHEY and CDR2 is SVGAGI. V lost 5 bases and J 3 bases, leaving 10 bases between the germline ends. The CDR3, as DNA: TGTGCCAGCAGTCCCGGACTCCACTATGGCTACACCTTC. Residues: CASSPGLHYGYTF.

Relative to its sample, this clonotype is medium-sized. This chain uses TRBV14 with TRBJ2-7; the match to TRBD2 covers 9 bases. J lost 6 bases, V lost 3 bases, and 9 bases had no gene match. The germline CDR1 and CDR2 sequences are SGHDN and FVKESK. CDR3 length: 15 residues. CDR3 coding DNA: TGTGCCAGCAGCCACCCGAGAGCGGGGGGTGGCGAGCAGTACTTC. The encoded protein is CASSHPRAGGGEQYF.

By proportion, this clonotype is medium-sized. The chain links TRBV12-3 or TRBV12-4 to TRBJ2-7; D tentatively fits TRBD1 or TRBD2 (5 bases each). V gave up 3 bases and J gave up 3 bases, with 12 bases separating them. The CDR3 is 14 residues long. CDR3 DNA sequence: TGTGCCAGCAGTTTGCAAAGGGACCACTACGAGCAGTACTTC. Protein: CASSLQRDHYEQYF.

By share, this clonotype ranks as medium-sized. V is TRBV12-3 or TRBV12-4 and J is TRBJ2-7; TRBD2 might be the D (6 bases). The CDR3 sequence is 15 residues long. Trimming removed 1 base at V and 3 bases at J, with 13 bases between. This CDR3 reads CASSLGAGPIYEQYF. For the CDR3, the DNA is TGTGCCAGCAGTTTAGGGGCGGGACCTATCTACGAGCAGTACTTC.

The chain carries TRBV7-2 and TRBJ2-5; TRBD1 aligns across 7 bases. The ends lost 5 bases at V and 5 bases at J; junction bases unmatched: 11. CDR3 size: 15 residues. The V gene's germline CDR1 is SGHTA and CDR2 FQGNSA. The CDR3 sequence is CASSPPGQVVETQYF. CDR3 in DNA: TGTGCCAGCAGCCCCCCCGGACAGGTAGTCGAGACCCAGTACTTC.

As regards this clonotype: Since the CDR3 does not end with the conserved phenylalanine or tryptophan, this likely comes from a read error. This chain links TRBV24-1 with TRBJ2-1, with a weak D call TRBD1 (6 bases). Germline-derived CDR1 and CDR2 are KGHDR and SFDVKD. This CDR3 is built from 19 residues. Trimming shortened V by 4 bases and J by 0 bases, and 21 bases separated the two germline ends. DNA for the CDR3: TGTGCCACCAGTGACCGAGAGATAAGGGCCAGGGGCTCCTACAATGAGCAGTTCACC. It is translated as CATSDREIRARGSYNEQFT.

Concerning this clonotype itself: A read error may be the cause here, since a much bigger clone is one base away. Given the absence of the conserved phenylalanine or tryptophan at the CDR3 end, a read error is likely. V and J are TRBV2 and TRBJ1-6, with D perhaps TRBD1 (5 bases). The CDR3 runs 11 residues. From germline, CDR1 is SNHLY and CDR2 FYNNEI. With 6 bases removed from V and 14 bases from J, the gap between germline ends came to 11 bases. CDR3 residues: CASSREFTLHL. The CDR3, as DNA: TGTGCCAGCAGCAGGGAATTCACCCTCCACCTT.

V is TRBV11-3 and J is TRBJ2-1; D not certain. Between the trimmed V and J ends, which lost 1 base and 6 bases, there was a span of 7 bases. Germline CDR1 is SGHNT and CDR2 is YENEEA. The CDR3 sequence is 13 residues long. In nucleotides, the CDR3 is TGTGCCAGCAGCTTAGGCCCGCCCAATGAGCAGTTCTTC. It is translated as CASSLGPPNEQFF. Full variable domain (rest looked up from reference TRBV11-3 and TRBJ2-1): EAGVVQSPRYKIIEKKQPVAFWCNPISGHNTLYWYLQNLGQGPELLIRYENEEAVDDSQLPKDRFSAERLKGVDSTLKIQPAELGDSAVYLCASSLGPPNEQFFGPGTRLTVL.

This clonotype is deemed medium-sized (0.01 to 0.1%). This sequence joins TRBV12-3 or TRBV12-4 and TRBJ2-2; D not certain. This CDR3 region has 14 residues. The V and J ends lost 6 bases and 1 base respectively, with 9 bases between them. CDR3 sequence reads: CASRIKGNTGELFF. Written as DNA, the CDR3 is TGTGCCAGCAGGATTAAGGGGAACACCGGGGAGCTGTTTTTT.

This clonotype is medium-sized by share. The chain is built from TRBV29-1 and TRBJ1-2, with 8 nucleotides matching TRBD1. This CDR3 spans 13 amino acids. With V trimmed by 3 bases and J by 4 bases, 4 bases remained unmatched. Per the germline V gene, CDR1 is SQVTM and CDR2 is ANQGSEA. The CDR3 nucleotides read TGCAGCGTTGAGGTCGACAGGGGCTATGGCTACACCTTC. Its translation: CSVEVDRGYGYTF.

By sample fraction, this clonotype is medium-sized. V is TRBV6-5 and J is TRBJ2-3; D is perhaps TRBD1 (7 bases). The V gene lost 3 bases and the J gene lost 8 bases, with 18 bases spanning the gap. This CDR3 contains 15 residues. CDR1 is MNHEY, CDR2 SVGAGI, per germline. The CDR3 loop is CASSYRGDSSTTQYF. The CDR3 DNA reads TGTGCCAGCAGTTATAGGGGGGACAGCTCCACTACGCAGTATTTT.

This clonotype was seen many times. Here the CDR3 reads CASSREGSGGQETQYF. The CDR3 DNA sequence: TGTGCCAGCAGCCGCGAGGGAAGCGGGGGGCAAGAGACCCAGTACTTC. This chain joins TRBV7-2 and TRBJ2-5; TRBD2 aligns across 9 bases. The CDR3 is 16 amino acids. The V gene's germline CDR1 is SGHTA and CDR2 FQGNSA. Unmatched junction bases numbered 9, after V lost 5 bases and J lost 2 bases.

This clonotype occurred many times. The J gene is TRBJ2-5, the V gene TRBV28, with D perhaps matching TRBD2 (7 bases). Germline CDR1 and CDR2: MDHEN and SYDVKM. With 5 bases removed from V and 4 bases from J, the gap between germline ends came to 35 bases. This CDR3 is built from 21 residues. The CDR3 DNA is TGTGCCAGCAGTCACCACCCGGGGGGCGGCGGGACACCTGAGGAGGGAGAGACCCAGTACTTC. Protein: CASSHHPGGGGTPEEGETQYF. The variable domain in full, with the rest retrieved from reference TRBV28 and TRBJ2-5, is DVKVTQSSRYLVKRTGEKVFLECVQDMDHENMFWYRQDPGLGLRLIYFSYDVKMKEKGDIPEGYSVSREKKERFSLILESASTNQTSMYLCASSHHPGGGGTPEEGETQYFGPGTRLLVL.

This clonotype was recorded at least ten times. The gene calls are TRBV2 and TRBJ2-3; D is possibly TRBD1 (5 bases). The V gene lost 8 bases and the J gene lost 1 base, with 13 bases spanning the gap. CDR1 and CDR2 from the germline V gene are SNHLY and FYNNEI. This CDR3 contains 14 residues. CDR3 sequence (DNA): TGTGCCAGCTCTGGGCAGGGTGGCACAGATACGCAGTATTTT. This codes for CASSGQGGTDTQYF.